These 16 T cell receptor beta chains were sequenced from one sample in a study of Graves' ophthalmopathy and Graves' hyperthyroidism. The authors amplified TCR beta CDR3 regions from RNA transcripts. Investigators did first-round RT-PCR with HTBI primers, then second-round multiplex PCR. TCRdb re-derived calls from the multiplex PCR reads in MiXCR, one entry per CDR3 protein. The sample includes 680,000 or so distinct CDR3 sequences, 20% to 25% of them seen just once. Specimen: peripheral blood. The receptors derive from a woman between 18 and 30 years old with stable Graves' hyperthyroidism. Some clones in this sample may be carry-over from other donors' samples.

This clonotype has ten or more counts. The chain joins TRBV10-3 to TRBJ2-7; no clear D gene. The CDR3 length is 11 residues. Trimming cost V 6 bases and J 6 bases, with 9 bases left between them. CDR1 and CDR2 (germline): ENHRY, SYGVKD. The CDR3 reads CAIRNAREQYF. CDR3 DNA: TGTGCCATCAGAAACGCGCGCGAGCAGTACTTC.

This clonotype was counted ten times or more. This sequence joins TRBV9 and TRBJ1-2; D perhaps matches TRBD1 (5 bases). Germline assignment: CDR1 SGDLS and CDR2 YYNGEE. The CDR3 is made up of 15 amino acids. V lost 0 bases and J lost 4, with 13 bases in between. This CDR3 reads CASSVASQGPYGYTF. In DNA, the CDR3 is TGTGCCAGCAGCGTAGCGTCCCAGGGACCCTATGGCTACACCTTC.

The table lists this clonotype with a few counts. This chain uses TRBV4-1 with TRBJ1-1, with 7 bases aligning to TRBD1. The germline CDR1 and CDR2 sequences are MGHRA and YSYEKL. This CDR3 has 14 residues. V lost 0 bases to trimming and J lost 4 bases; unmatched junction nucleotides: 2. This CDR3 is CASSQDRGSTEAFF. CDR3 coding DNA: TGCGCCAGCAGCCAAGACAGGGGGAGCACTGAAGCTTTCTTT.

Points on this clonotype: A much more abundant neighbour one base away suggests this may be a read error. The chain is built from TRBV30 and TRBJ2-5; D gene uncertain. The CDR3 consists of 12 residues. Germline lookup yields CDR1 GTSNPN and CDR2 SVGIG (reference sequence). CDR3 protein: CAWSKLVETKYF. The CDR3 bases are TGTGCCTGGAGTAAGTTGGTAGAGACCAAGTACTTC.

This clonotype turned up a few times. This rearrangement joins TRBV6-1 to TRBJ1-5; tentative D call: TRBD1 (6 bases). Germline loops: CDR1 MNHNS, CDR2 SASEGT. V gave up 1 base and J gave up 0 bases, with 13 bases separating them. The CDR3 length is 17 residues. CDR3 in DNA: TGTGCCAGCAGTGAAGTAACAGGGAGATATAGCAATCAGCCCCAGCATTTT. It is translated as CASSEVTGRYSNQPQHF.

In its sample, this clonotype was seen a few times. In nucleotides, the CDR3 is TGCGCCAGCAGCTTGCCTCGGACAGGGTTGCGACTTAACACTGAAGCTTTCTTT. Its protein is CASSLPRTGLRLNTEAFF. The V gene is TRBV5-1, the J gene TRBJ1-1, with TRBD1 matching 8 bases. The CDR3 is 18 amino acids. Trimming took 1 base from V and 2 from J; bases not matched to a gene: 13. Germline CDR1 SGHRS, CDR2 YFSETQ.

This clonotype was seen a handful of times. The rearrangement joins TRBV15 to TRBJ2-7; 8 bases line up with TRBD1. The CDR3 is 17 amino acids. Germline trimming cut 0 bases from V and 3 bases from J; bases unmatched to any gene: 10. Per the germline V gene, CDR1 is LNHNV and CDR2 is YYDKDF (reference sequence). This CDR3 is CATSRDYRGTSHYEQYF. Written as DNA, the CDR3 is TGTGCCACCAGCAGAGATTACAGGGGGACGTCACACTACGAGCAGTACTTC.

This clonotype has just a few counts. A read error is possible here, since a much larger clone lies one base away. The chain couples TRBV6-1 to TRBJ1-3, with a tentative D call TRBD1 (6 bases). The V gene's germline CDR1 is MNHNS and CDR2 SASEGT. The CDR3 is 13 residues long. The CDR3 sequence is CASSRQEGNTVYF. For the CDR3, the DNA is TGTGCCAGCAGTAGACAGGAGGGAAACACCGTATATTTT.

Details on this clonotype: Its ends do not fully match the called genes, so a read error is possible. The rearrangement joins TRBV12-3 or TRBV12-4 to TRBJ1-1; 10 bases map to TRBD1. The CDR3 length is 12 residues. CDR3 bases: TGTGCCAGCAGGGACCGGGACAGGGGTCGTGACTTT. Translation gives CASRDRDRGRDF.

The sample holds many counts of this clonotype. The chain links TRBV11-2 to TRBJ1-1; maybe TRBD1 (5 bases). CDR1 and CDR2 from the germline V gene are SGHAT and FQNNGV. The CDR3 totals 17 residues. The V gene lost 0 bases and the J gene lost 3 bases, with 17 bases spanning the gap. The CDR3 DNA follows: TGTGCCAGCAGCTTAGATTGGGTGGGGGGTATGGACACTGAAGCTTTCTTT. Amino acid sequence: CASSLDWVGGMDTEAFF.

The chain has TRBV12-3 or TRBV12-4 and TRBJ2-3, with a possible D match to TRBD1 (6 bases). Trimming stripped 6 bases from V and 2 bases from J, with 15 bases between. The CDR3 extends over 15 amino acids. As DNA, the CDR3 is TGTGCCAGCAGCGCGTTTGGGGGCACCACAGATACGCAGTATTTT. Its protein is CASSAFGGTTDTQYF.

This clonotype was detected many times. The chain recombines TRBV2 with TRBJ2-7, with D unresolved. Trimming shortened V by 6 bases and J by 7 bases, and 16 bases separated the two germline ends. The CDR3 covers 13 residues. Germline V gene data show CDR1 as SNHLY and CDR2 as FYNNEI. CDR3 in amino acids: CASRGRFGPEQYF. Written as DNA, the CDR3 is TGTGCCAGCAGGGGCAGGTTCGGGCCGGAGCAGTACTTC. The full variable domain, rest sourced from reference TRBV2 and TRBJ2-7, is EPEVTQTPSHQVTQMGQEVILRCVPISNHLYFYWYRQILGQKVEFLVSFYNNEISEKSEIFDDQFSVERPDGSNFTLKIRSTKLEDSAMYFCASRGRFGPEQYFGPGTRLTVT.

Ten or more counts support this clonotype. The rearrangement joins TRBV6-2 or TRBV6-3 to TRBJ1-3, with D possibly TRBD1 on 5 matching bases. Trimming left V 2 bases short and J 0 bases short, with 8 bases between. The CDR3 length is 15 residues. Germline values: CDR1 MNHEY, CDR2 SVGEGT. For the CDR3, the DNA is TGTGCCAGCAGTTACGGGGCGAGCTCTGGAAACACCATATATTTT. This translates into CASSYGASSGNTIYF.

This clonotype came up a few times. As the CDR3 is not closed by the conserved phenylalanine or tryptophan, this likely results from a read error. This chain joins TRBV5-1 and TRBJ1-1; the match to TRBD1 covers 9 bases. CDR3 length equals 16 residues. With V trimmed by 0 bases and J by 1 base, 4 bases remained unmatched. Germline V gives CDR1 SGHRS, CDR2 YFSETQ. The CDR3 sequence: CASSLVGQGQNTEAFL. DNA for the CDR3: TGCGCCAGCAGCTTGGTTGGACAGGGGCAGAACACTGAAGCTTTCTTG.

The J gene is TRBJ2-1, the V gene TRBV12-3 or TRBV12-4; D is perhaps TRBD2 (6 bases). The CDR3 has 14 amino acids. V lost 1 base and J lost 7, with 11 bases in between. The CDR3 is CASSLVRRGNEQFF. The CDR3, as DNA: TGTGCCAGCAGTTTAGTCCGGCGGGGAAATGAGCAGTTCTTC.

In its sample, this clonotype was seen many times. The V gene is TRBV30, the J gene TRBJ2-7; 8 bases match TRBD1. Losses at the gene ends were 8 bases for V and 0 bases for J; bases not matched to a gene: 6. The CDR3 extends over 13 amino acids. Germline V CDR1 and CDR2: GTSNPN, SVGIG (reference sequence). CDR3 sequence: CAARDRSSYEQYF. The CDR3 DNA reads as TGTGCCGCCCGGGACAGGAGCTCCTACGAGCAGTACTTC.